This T cell receptor (beta chain) was captured by sequencing in a study of blood T cells in healthy people across ages. Regarding the study as a whole: Naive and antigen-experienced cells were not separated, limiting conclusive comparison. Donor CMV infection status was unknown, possibly confounding age-related changes in expanded clonotypes.

Primed by a sample-barcoded 5' primer and a J-beta primer mix, a second PCR proceeded for 7 to 11 cycles. Paired-end reads containing CDR3 totaled no fewer than 3 million for each sample. TCRdb fed the 5' RACE reads into MiXCR, producing one record per CDR3 protein. The data hold some 1.1 million distinct CDR3 sequences, with around two fifths observed a single time. J gave up 4 bases and V 4 bases, and 10 bases lay outside the gene matches. This CDR3 is built from 17 residues. Germline assignment: CDR1 ENHRY and CDR2 SYGVKD. Drawing of peripheral blood yielded 8.5 to 10 milliliters from each donor. Comments on this clonotype: Antigen unknown.

Source material: blood. This clonotype was obtained from a man aged 18-30 years in good health. This rearrangement joins TRBV10-3 to TRBJ2-3, with TRBD2 identical over 11 bases. The CDR3 DNA is TGTGCCATCAGTGCCGTAGCGGGGGGGCGTTTTGCAGATACGCAGTATTTT. As protein: CAISAVAGGRFADTQYF.